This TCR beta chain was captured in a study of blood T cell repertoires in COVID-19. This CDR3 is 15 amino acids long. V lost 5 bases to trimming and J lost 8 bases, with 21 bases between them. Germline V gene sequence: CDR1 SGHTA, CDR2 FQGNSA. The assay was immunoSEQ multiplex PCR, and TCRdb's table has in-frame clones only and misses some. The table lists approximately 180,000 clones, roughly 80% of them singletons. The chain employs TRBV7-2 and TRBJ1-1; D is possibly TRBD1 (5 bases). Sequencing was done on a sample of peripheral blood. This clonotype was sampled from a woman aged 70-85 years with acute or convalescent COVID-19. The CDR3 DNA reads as TGTGCCAGCAGCATTGGAGATTATGGGGCCGGGGAAGCTTTCTTT. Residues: CASSIGDYGAGEAFF.